This T cell receptor beta chain was sequenced in a study of T cell changes during pregnancy in multiple sclerosis. This clone has only a few counts. Generated by immunoSEQ multiplex PCR, the TCRdb table keeps only in-frame clones and is missing some. The sample holds 70,000 or so clones, around 92% seen once. The germline CDR1 and CDR2 sequences are SNHLY and FYNNEI. V was trimmed by 6 bases and J by 6 bases, leaving 20 bases between them. This CDR3 is built from 15 residues. Specimen: peripheral blood, collected in the third trimester of pregnancy. The chain carries TRBV2 and TRBJ1-1, with D possibly TRBD1 on 5 matching bases. The sequence came from a female donor in good health, enrolled as a control in a pregnancy study. DNA for the CDR3: TGTGCCAGCAGAAGATCATACAGTCTGGGGCCTGAAGCTTTCTTT. Translating gives CASRRSYSLGPEAFF.